This TCR beta chain was identified in a study of T cells of healthy individuals. MiXCR, applied by TCRdb to the 5' RACE reads, yields one record per CDR3 protein. This table has 40,000 to 60,000 distinct CDR3 sequences, roughly 14% appearing once. V lost 2 bases and J 3 bases, leaving 11 bases between the germline ends. The CDR3 is made up of 14 amino acids. Per germline, CDR1 SGHVS and CDR2 FQNEAQ. This clonotype originated in a human donor in good health. The V and J genes are TRBV7-8 and TRBJ2-7; D is possibly TRBD1 (6 bases). The CDR3 reads CASSLRQGNYEQYF. In DNA, the CDR3 is TGTGCCAGCAGCTTAAGGCAGGGGAACTACGAGCAGTACTTC.